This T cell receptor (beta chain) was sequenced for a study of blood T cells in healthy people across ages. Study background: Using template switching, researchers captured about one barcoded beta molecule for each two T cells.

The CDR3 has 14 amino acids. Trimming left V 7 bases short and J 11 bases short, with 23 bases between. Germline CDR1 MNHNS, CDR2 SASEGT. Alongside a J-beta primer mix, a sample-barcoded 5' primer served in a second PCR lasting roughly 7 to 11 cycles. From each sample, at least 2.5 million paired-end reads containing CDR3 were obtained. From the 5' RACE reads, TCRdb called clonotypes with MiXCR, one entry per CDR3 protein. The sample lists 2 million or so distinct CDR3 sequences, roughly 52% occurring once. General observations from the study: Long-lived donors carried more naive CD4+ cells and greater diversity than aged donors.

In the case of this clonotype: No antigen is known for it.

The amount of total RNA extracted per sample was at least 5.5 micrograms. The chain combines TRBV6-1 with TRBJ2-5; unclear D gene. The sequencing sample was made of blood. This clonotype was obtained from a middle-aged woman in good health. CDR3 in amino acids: CASKTSIGRNEQYF. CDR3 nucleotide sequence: TGTGCCAGCAAGACCAGCATCGGAAGGAATGAGCAGTACTTC.